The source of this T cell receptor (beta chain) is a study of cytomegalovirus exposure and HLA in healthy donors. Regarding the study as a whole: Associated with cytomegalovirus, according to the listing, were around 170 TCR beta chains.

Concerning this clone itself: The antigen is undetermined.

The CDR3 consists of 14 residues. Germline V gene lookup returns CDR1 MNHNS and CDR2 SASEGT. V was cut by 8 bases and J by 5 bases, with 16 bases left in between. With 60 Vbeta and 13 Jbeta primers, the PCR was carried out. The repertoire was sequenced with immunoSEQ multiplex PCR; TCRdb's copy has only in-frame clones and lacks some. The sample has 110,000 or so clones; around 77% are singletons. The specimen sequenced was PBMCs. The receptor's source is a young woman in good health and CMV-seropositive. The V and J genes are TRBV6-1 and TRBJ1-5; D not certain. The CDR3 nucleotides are TGTGCCAGCCGAACCGCGGGCCAAGATCAGCCCCAGCATTTT. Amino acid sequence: CASRTAGQDQPQHF.